This TCR beta chain was found in a study of cytomegalovirus exposure and HLA in healthy donors. Study results and limitations: From TCR beta sequences, most subjects' HLA-A and HLA-B alleles were reportedly predicted accurately. Cytomegalovirus association was listed for approximately 150 TCR beta chains.

PCR employed 60 Vbeta and 13 Jbeta primers. The assay was immunoSEQ multiplex PCR, and TCRdb's table has in-frame clones only and misses some. The repertoire shows about 140,000 clones; the top ten hold about 0.96%. To note about this clone: No antigen is known for it.

This CDR3 has 15 amino acids. The V end lost 2 bases, the J end lost 8 bases, and 15 bases lay between the germline ends. CDR1 is LNHDA and CDR2 is SQIVND in the germline V gene (reference sequence). The TCR sequence derives from a male donor in good health and CMV-seronegative. This sequence joins TRBV19 and TRBJ1-4; D call uncertain. Sequencing was done on a sample of PBMCs. The CDR3 nucleotides are TGTGCCAGTAGTATAAGGAGATCGGGTCAAGAAAAACTGTTTTTT. Translation: CASSIRRSGQEKLFF.